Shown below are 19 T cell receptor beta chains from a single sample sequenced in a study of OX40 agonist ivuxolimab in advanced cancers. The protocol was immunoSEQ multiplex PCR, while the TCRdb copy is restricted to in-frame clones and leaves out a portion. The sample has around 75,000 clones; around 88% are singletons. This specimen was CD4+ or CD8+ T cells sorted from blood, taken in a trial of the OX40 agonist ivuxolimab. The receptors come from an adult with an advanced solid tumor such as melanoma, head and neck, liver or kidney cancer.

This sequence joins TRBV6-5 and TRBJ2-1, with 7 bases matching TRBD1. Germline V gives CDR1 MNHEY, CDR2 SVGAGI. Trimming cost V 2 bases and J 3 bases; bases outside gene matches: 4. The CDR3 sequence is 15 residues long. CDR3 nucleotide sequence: TGTGCCAGCAGTTACGGGGGACAGAGCTACAATGAGCAGTTCTTC. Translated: CASSYGGQSYNEQFF.

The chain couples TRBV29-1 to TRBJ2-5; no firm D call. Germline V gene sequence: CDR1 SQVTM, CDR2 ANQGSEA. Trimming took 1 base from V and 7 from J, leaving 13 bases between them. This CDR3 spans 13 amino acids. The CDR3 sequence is CSVEVPGPRTQYF. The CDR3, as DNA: TGCAGCGTTGAAGTTCCGGGCCCTAGGACCCAGTACTTC.

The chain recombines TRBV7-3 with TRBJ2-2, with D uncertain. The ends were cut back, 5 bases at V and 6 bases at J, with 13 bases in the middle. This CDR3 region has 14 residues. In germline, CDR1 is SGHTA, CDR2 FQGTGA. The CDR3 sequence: CASSLTLSAGELFF. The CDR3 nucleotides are TGTGCCAGCAGCCTCACGTTGTCGGCCGGGGAGCTGTTTTTT.

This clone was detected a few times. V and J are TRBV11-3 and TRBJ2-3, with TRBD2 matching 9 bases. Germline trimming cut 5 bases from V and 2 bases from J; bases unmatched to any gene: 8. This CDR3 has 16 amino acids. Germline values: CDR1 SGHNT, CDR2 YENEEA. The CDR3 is CASSLTSGSLTDTQYF. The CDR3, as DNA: TGTGCCAGCAGCCTGACTAGCGGTAGCCTCACAGATACGCAGTATTTT.

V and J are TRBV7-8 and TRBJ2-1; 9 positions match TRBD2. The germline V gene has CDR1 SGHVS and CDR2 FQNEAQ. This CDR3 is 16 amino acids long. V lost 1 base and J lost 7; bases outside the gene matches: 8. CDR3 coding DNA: TGTGCCAGCAGCTTAGGCCCTGGCGGGGGGGCTAATGAGCAGTTCTTC. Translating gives CASSLGPGGGANEQFF.

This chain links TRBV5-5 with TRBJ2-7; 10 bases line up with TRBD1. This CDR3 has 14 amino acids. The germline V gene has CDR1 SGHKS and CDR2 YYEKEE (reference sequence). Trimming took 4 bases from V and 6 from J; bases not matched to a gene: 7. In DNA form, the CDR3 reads TGTGCCAGCAGCCGCCGGGACAGGGGTTCCGAGCAGTACTTC. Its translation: CASSRRDRGSEQYF.

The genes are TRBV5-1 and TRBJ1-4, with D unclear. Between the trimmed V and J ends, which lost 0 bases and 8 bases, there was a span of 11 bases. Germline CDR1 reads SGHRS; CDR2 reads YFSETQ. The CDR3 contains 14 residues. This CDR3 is CASSLAGSREKLFF. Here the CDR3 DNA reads TGCGCCAGCAGCTTGGCGGGGTCTCGAGAAAAACTGTTTTTT.

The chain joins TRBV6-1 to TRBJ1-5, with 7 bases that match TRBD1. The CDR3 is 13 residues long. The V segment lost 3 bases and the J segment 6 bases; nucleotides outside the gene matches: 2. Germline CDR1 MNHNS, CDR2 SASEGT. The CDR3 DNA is TGTGCCAGCAGTGAGACAGGGAGTCAGCCCCAGCATTTT. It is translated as CASSETGSQPQHF.

The CDR3 reads CASSVGFLNTEAFF. DNA for the CDR3: TGCGCCAGCAGTGTGGGGTTCCTGAACACTGAAGCTTTCTTT. J is TRBJ1-1 and V is TRBV5-1; D is undetermined. The CDR3 runs 14 residues. The V gene lost 5 bases and the J gene lost 0 bases, with 11 bases spanning the gap. CDR1 SGHRS and CDR2 YFSETQ come from the germline V gene.

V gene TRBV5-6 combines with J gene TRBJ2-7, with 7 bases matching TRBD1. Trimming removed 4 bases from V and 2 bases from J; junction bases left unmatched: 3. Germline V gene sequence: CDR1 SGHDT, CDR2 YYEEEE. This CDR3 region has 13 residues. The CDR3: CASSNTGAYEQYF. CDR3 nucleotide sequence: TGTGCCAGCAGCAATACAGGGGCCTACGAGCAGTACTTC.

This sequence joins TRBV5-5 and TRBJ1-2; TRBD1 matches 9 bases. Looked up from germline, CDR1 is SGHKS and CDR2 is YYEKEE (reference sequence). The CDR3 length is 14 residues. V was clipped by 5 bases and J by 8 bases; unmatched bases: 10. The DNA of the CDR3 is TGTGCCAGCAGTTCCGGACAGGGGAGTTGGGGCTACACCTTC. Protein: CASSSGQGSWGYTF. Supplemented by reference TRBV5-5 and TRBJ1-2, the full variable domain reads DAGVTQSPTHLIKTRGQQVTLRCSPISGHKSVSWYQQVLGQGPQFIFQYYEKEERGRGNFPDRFSARQFPNYSSELNVNALLLGDSALYLCASSSGQGSWGYTFGSGTRLTVV.

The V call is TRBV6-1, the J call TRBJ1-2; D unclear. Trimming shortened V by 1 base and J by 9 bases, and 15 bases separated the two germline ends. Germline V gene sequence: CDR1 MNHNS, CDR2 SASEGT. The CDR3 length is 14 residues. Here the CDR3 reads CASSEVGSMSSYTF. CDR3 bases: TGTGCCAGCAGTGAAGTGGGATCTATGTCGAGCTACACCTTC.

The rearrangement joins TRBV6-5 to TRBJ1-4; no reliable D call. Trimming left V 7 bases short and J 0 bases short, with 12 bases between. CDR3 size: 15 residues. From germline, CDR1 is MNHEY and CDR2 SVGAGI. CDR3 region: CASTETTTTNEKLFF. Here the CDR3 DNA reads TGTGCCAGCACCGAGACAACGACAACTAATGAAAAACTGTTTTTT.

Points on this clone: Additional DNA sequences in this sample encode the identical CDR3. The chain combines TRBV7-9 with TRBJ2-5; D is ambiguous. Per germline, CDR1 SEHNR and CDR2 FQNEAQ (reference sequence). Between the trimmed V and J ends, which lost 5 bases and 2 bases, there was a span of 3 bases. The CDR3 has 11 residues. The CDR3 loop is CASSPQETQYF. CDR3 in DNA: TGTGCCAGCAGCCCGCAAGAGACCCAGTACTTC. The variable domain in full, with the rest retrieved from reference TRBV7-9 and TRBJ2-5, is DTGVSQNPRHKITKRGQNVTFRCDPISEHNRLYWYRQTLGQGPEFLTYFQNEAQLEKSRLLSDRFSAERPKGSFSTLEIQRTEQGDSAMYLCASSPQETQYFGPGTRLLVL.

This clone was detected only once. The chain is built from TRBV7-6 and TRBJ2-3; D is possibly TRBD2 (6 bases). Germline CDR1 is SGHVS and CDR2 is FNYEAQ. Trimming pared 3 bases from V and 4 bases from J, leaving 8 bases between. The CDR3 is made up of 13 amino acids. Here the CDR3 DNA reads TGTGCCAGCAGCTTGGGACTTTCAGATACGCAGTATTTT. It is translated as CASSLGLSDTQYF.

CDR3 sequence reads: CASSPTAKQETQYF. The DNA for the CDR3 is TGTGCCAGCTCACCCACGGCTAAGCAAGAGACCCAGTACTTC. This chain links TRBV18 with TRBJ2-5; D gene unclear. The germline gives CDR1 KGHSH, CDR2 LQKENI. The CDR3 is 14 residues long. The ends were cut back, 3 bases at V and 2 bases at J, with 10 bases in the middle. Looking up the rest from reference TRBV18 and TRBJ2-5 gives the full variable domain: NAGVMQNPRHLVRRRGQEARLRCSPMKGHSHVYWYRQLPEEGLKFMVYLQKENIIDESGMPKERFSAEFPKEGPSILRIQQVVRGDSAAYFCASSPTAKQETQYFGPGTRLLVL.

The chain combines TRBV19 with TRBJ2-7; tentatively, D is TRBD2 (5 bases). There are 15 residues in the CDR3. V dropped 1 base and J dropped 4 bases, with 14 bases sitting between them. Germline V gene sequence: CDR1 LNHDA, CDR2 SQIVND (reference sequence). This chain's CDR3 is CASSIVRGSGYEQYF. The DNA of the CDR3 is TGTGCCAGTAGTATAGTGAGAGGGTCTGGATACGAGCAGTACTTC.

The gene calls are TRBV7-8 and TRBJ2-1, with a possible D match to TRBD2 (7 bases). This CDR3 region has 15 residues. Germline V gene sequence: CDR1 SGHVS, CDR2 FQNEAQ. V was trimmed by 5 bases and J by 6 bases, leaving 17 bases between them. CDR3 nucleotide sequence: TGTGCCAGCAGCGGAGCACGGGGGGCGATCAATGAGCAGTTCTTC. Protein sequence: CASSGARGAINEQFF.

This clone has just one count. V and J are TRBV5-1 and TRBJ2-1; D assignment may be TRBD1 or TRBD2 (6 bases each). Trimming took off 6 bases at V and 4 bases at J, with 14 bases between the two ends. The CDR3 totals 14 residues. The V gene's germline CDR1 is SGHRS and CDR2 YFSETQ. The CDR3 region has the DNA TGCGCCAGCAATGTGGGAGGACAGTACAATGAGCAGTTCTTC. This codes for CASNVGGQYNEQFF.